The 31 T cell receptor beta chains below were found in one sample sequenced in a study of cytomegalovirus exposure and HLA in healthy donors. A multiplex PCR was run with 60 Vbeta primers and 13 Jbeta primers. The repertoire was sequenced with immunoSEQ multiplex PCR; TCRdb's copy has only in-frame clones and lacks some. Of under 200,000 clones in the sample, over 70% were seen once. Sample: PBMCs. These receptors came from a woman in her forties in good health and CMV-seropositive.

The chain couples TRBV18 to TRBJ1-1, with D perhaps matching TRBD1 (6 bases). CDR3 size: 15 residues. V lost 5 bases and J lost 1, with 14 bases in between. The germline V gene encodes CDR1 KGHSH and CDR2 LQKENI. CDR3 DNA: TGTGCCAGCTCATCTCGAGCAGGGGAGAACACTGAAGCTTTCTTT. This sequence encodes CASSSRAGENTEAFF.

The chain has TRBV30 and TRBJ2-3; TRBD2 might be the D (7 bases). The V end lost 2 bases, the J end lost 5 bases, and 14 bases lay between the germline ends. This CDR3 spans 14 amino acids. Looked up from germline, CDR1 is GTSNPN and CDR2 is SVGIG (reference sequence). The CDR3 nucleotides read TGTGCCTGGAGTTTGGGGGGGGCAGGAGATACGCAGTATTTT. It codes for CAWSLGGAGDTQYF.

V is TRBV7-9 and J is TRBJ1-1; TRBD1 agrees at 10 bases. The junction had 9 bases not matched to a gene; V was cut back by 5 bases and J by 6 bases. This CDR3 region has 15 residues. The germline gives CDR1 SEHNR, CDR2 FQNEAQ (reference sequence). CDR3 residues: CASSPRQGALSEAFF. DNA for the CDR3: TGTGCCAGCAGCCCACGACAGGGGGCCCTATCTGAAGCTTTCTTT.

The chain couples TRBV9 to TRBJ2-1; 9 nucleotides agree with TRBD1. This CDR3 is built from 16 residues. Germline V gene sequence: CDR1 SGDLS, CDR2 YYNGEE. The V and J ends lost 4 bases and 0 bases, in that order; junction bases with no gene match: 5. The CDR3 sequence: CASSTLTGGSYNEQFF. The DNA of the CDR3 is TGTGCCAGCAGCACTCTGACAGGGGGCTCCTACAATGAGCAGTTCTTC.

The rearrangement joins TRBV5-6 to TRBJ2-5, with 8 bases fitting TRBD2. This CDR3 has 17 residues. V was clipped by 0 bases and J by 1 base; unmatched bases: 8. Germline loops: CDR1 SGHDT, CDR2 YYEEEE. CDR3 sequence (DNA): TGTGCCAGCAGCTTGGGGCCATTAGCGGGGATCCAAGAGACCCAGTACTTC. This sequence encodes CASSLGPLAGIQETQYF.

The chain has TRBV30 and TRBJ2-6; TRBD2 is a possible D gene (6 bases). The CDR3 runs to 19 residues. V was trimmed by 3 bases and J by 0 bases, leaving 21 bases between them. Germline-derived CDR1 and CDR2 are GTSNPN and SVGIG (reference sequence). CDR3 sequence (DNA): TGTGCCTGGAGCTTTTTCGGTGGGGACTTCCTCTCTGGGGCCAACGTCCTGACTTTC. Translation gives CAWSFFGGDFLSGANVLTF.

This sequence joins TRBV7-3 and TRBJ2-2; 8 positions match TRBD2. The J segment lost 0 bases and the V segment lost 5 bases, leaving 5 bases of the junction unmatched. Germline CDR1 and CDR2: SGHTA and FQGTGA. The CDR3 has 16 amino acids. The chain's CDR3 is CASSRPGGSNTGELFF. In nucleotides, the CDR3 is TGTGCCAGCAGCCGCCCGGGGGGGTCGAACACCGGGGAGCTGTTTTTT.

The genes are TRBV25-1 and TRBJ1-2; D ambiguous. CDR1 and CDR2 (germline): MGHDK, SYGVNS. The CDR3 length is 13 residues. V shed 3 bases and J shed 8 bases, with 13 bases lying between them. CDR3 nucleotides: TGTGCCAGCAGTGATGAGAGGGCCAGGGGCTACACCTTC. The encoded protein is CASSDERARGYTF.

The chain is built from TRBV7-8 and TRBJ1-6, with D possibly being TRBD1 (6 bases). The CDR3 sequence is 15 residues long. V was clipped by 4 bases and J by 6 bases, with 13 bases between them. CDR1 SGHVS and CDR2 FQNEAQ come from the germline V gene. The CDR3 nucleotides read TGTGCCAGCAGCTCTTTTGGGACAACTAATTCACCCCTCCACTTT. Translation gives CASSSFGTTNSPLHF.

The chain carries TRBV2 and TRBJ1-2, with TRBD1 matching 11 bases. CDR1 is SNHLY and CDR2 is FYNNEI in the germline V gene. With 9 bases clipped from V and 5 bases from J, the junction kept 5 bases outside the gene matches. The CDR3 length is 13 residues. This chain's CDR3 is CASGDRGKYGYTF. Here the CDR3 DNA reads TGTGCCAGTGGGGACAGGGGGAAGTATGGCTACACCTTC.

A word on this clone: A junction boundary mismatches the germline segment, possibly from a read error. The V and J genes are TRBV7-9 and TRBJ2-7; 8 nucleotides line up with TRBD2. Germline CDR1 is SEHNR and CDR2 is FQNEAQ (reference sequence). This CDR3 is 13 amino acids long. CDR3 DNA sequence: TGTTCCAGCGGGACCGGGACTAGCTACGAGCAGTACTTC. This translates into CSSGTGTSYEQYF.

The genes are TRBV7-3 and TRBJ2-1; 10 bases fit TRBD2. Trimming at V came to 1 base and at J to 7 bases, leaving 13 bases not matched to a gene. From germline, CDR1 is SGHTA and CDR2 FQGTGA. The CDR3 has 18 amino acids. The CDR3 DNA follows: TGTGCCAGCAGCTTAAACCAGCGGGGGGGCCTAATGGTAAATGAGCAGTTCTTC. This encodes CASSLNQRGGLMVNEQFF.

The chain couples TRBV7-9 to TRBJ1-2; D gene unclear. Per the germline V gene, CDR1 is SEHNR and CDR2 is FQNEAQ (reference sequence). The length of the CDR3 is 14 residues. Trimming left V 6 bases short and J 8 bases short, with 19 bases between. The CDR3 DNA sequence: TGTGCCAGCAGGCCTCCCGGGGAGGGAGAAGGCTACACCTTC. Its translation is CASRPPGEGEGYTF.

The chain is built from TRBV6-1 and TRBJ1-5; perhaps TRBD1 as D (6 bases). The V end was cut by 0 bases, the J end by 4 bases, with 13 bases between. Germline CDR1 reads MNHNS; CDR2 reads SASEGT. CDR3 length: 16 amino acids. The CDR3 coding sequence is TGTGCCAGCAGTGAAGCCGTGGGGGCAAGAAATCAGCCCCAGCATTTT. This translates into CASSEAVGARNQPQHF.

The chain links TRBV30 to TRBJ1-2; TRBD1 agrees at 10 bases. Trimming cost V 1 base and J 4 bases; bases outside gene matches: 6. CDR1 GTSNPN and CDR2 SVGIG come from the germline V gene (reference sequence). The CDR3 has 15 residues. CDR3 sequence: CAWSEGQGIFYGYTF. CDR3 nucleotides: TGTGCCTGGAGTGAGGGACAGGGGATTTTCTATGGCTACACCTTC.

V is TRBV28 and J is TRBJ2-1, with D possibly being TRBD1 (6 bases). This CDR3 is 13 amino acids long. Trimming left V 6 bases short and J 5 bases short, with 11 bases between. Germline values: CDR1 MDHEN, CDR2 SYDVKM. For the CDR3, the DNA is TGTGCCAGCAGGACCCAGGGGAACAATGAGCAGTTCTTC. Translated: CASRTQGNNEQFF.

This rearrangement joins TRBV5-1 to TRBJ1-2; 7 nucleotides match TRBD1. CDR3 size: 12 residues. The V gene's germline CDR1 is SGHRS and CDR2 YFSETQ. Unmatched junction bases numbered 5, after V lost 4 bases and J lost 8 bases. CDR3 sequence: CASSPTGTGYTF. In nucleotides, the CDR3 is TGCGCCAGCAGCCCGACAGGGACCGGCTACACCTTC. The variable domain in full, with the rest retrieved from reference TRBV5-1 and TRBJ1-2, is KAGVTQTPRYLIKTRGQQVTLSCSPISGHRSVSWYQQTPGQGLQFLFEYFSETQRNKGNFPGRFSGRQFSNSRSEMNVSTLELGDSALYLCASSPTGTGYTFGSGTRLTVV.

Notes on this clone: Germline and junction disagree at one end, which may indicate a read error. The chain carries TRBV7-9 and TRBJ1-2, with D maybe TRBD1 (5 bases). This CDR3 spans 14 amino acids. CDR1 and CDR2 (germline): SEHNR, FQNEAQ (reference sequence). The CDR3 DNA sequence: TGTTCCAGCAGCTTAGGCGGGGCGGTGAGGGGCTACACCTTC. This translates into CSSSLGGAVRGYTF.

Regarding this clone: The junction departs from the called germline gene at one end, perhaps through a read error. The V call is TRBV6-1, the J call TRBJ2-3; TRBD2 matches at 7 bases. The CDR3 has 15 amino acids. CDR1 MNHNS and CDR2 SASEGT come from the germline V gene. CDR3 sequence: CVSRRLAVSTDTQYF. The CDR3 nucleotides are TGTGTCAGCAGGAGGCTAGCGGTTAGCACAGATACGCAGTATTTT.

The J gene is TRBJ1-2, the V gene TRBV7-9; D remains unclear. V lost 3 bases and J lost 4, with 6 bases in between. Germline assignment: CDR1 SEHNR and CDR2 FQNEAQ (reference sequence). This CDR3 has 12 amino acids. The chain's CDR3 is CASSFEIYGYTF. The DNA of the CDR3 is TGTGCCAGCAGCTTTGAGATCTATGGCTACACCTTC.

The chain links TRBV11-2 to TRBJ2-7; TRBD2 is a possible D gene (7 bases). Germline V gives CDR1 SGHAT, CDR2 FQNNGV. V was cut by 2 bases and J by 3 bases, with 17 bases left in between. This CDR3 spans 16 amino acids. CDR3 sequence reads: CASSLRGGAADYEQYF. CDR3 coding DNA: TGTGCCAGCAGCTTAAGGGGGGGGGCTGCGGACTACGAGCAGTACTTC.

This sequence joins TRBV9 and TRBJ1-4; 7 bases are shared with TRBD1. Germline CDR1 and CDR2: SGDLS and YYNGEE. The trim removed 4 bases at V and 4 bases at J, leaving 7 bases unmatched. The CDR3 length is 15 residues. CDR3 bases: TGTGCCAGCAGCCCCCGACAGGGAAGTAATGAAAAACTGTTTTTT. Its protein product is CASSPRQGSNEKLFF.

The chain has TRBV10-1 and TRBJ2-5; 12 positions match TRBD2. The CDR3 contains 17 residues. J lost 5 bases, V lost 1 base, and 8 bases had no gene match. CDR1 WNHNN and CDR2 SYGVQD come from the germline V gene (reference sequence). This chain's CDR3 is CASSEFASGGACETQYF. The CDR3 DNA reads TGCGCCAGCAGTGAGTTTGCTAGCGGGGGGGCCTGCGAGACCCAGTACTTC.

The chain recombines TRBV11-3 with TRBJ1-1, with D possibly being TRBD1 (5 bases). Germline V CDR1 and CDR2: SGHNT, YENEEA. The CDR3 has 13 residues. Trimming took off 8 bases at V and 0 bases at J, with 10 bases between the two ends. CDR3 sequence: CASSGGMNTEAFF. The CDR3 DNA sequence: TGTGCCAGCTCGGGGGGGATGAACACTGAAGCTTTCTTT.

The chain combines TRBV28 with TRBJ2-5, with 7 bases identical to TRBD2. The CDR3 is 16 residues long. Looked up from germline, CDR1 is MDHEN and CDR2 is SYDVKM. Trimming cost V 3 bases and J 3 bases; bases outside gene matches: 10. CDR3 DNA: TGTGCCAGCAGTTTTTTCTCTTCGGGGGGAAAAGAGACCCAGTACTTC. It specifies CASSFFSSGGKETQYF.

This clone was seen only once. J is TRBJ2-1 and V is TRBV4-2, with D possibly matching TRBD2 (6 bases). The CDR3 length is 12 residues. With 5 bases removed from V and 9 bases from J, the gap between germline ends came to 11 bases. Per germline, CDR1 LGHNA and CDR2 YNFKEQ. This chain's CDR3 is CASSKTGVEQFF. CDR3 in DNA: TGTGCCAGCAGCAAGACGGGGGTTGAGCAGTTCTTC.

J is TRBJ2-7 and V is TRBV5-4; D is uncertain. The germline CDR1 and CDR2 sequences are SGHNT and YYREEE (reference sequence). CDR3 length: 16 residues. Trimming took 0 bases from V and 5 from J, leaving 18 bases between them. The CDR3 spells CASSLDVTYSLHEQYF. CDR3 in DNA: TGTGCCAGCAGCTTGGATGTGACGTACAGCTTGCACGAGCAGTACTTC.

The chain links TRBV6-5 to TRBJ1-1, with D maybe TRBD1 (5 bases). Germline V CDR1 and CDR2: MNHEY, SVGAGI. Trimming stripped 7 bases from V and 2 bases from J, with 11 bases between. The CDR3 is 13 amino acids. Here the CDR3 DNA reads TGTGCCAGCACTCTCGACAGCAACACTGAAGCTTTCTTT. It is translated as CASTLDSNTEAFF.

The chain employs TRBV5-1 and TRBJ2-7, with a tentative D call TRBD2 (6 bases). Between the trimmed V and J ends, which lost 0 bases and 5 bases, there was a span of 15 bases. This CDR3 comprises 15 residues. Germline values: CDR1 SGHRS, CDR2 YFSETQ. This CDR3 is CASSLGRGGAHEQYF. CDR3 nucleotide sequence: TGCGCCAGCAGCTTGGGCCGGGGAGGTGCCCACGAGCAGTACTTC.

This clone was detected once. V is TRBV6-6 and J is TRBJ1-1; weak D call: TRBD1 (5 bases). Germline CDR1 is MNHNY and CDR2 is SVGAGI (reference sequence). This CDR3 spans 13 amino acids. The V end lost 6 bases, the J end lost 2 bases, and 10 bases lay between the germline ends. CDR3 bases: TGTGCCAGCAGACCGACAGCTAACACTGAAGCTTTCTTT. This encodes CASRPTANTEAFF.

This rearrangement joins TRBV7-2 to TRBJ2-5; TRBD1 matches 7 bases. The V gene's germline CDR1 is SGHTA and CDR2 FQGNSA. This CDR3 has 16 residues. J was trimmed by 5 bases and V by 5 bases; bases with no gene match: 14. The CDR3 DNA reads TGTGCCAGCAGCCCCCGGCACACAGGGGCGCATGAGACCCAGTACTTC. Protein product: CASSPRHTGAHETQYF.